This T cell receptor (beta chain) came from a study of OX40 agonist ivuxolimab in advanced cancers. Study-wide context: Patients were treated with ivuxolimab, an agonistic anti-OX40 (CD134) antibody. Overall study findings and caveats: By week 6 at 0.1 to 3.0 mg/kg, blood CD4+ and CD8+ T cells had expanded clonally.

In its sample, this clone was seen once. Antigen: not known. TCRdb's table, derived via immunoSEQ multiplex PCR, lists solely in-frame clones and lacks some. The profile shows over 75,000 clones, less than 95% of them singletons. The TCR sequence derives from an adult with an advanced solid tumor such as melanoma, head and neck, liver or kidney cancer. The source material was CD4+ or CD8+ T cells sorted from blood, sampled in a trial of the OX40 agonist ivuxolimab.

The CDR3: CASSLDPGTGHGYTF. For the CDR3, the DNA is TGCGCCAGCAGCTTGGACCCGGGGACAGGGCATGGCTACACCTTC. This chain connects TRBV5-1 to TRBJ1-2, with TRBD1 matching 9 bases. Germline V lookup: CDR1 SGHRS, CDR2 YFSETQ. CDR3 length: 15 residues. V was clipped by 0 bases and J by 6 bases; unmatched bases: 6.